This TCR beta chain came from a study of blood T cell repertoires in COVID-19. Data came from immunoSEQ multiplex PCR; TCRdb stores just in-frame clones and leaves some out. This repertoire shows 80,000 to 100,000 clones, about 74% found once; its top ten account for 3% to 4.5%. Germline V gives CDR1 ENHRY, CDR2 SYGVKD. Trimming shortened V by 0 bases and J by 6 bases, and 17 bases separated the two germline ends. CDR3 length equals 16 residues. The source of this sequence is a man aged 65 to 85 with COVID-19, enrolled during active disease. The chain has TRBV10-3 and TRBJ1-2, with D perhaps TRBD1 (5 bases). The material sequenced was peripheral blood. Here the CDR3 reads CAISESPTVTINGYTF. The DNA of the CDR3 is TGTGCCATCAGTGAGTCTCCGACAGTAACTATTAATGGCTACACCTTC.